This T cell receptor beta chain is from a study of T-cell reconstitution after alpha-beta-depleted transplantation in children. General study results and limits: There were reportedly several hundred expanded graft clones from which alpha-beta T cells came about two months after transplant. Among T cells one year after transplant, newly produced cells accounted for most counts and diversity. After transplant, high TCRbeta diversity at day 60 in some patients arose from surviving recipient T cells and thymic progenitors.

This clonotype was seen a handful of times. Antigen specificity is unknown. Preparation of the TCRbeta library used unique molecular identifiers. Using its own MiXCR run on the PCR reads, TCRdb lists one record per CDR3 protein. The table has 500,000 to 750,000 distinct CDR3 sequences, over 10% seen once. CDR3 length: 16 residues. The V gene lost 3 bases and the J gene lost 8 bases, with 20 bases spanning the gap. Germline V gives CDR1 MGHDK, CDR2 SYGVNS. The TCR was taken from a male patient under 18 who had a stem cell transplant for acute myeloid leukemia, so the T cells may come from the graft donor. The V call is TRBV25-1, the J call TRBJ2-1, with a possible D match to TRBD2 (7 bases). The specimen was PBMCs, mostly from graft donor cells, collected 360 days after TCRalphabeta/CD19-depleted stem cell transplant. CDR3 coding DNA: TGTGCCAGCAGTGATTTGGGAGGGGCAGGGGCTCATGAGCAGTTCTTC. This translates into CASSDLGGAGAHEQFF.